The 10 T cell receptor beta chains given below trace back to one sample, sequenced in a study of blood T cells in healthy people across ages. Through a sample-barcoded 5' primer and a J-beta primer mix, a second PCR was run for about 6 to 11 cycles. TCRdb passed the 5' RACE reads through MiXCR, listing each CDR3 protein once. Of fewer than 950,000 distinct CDR3 sequences in the sample, about 36% were seen once. Material for sequencing was blood. The receptors come from a man aged 18 to 35 in good health.

This clonotype appeared a few times. The chain is built from TRBV6-2 or TRBV6-3 and TRBJ2-7, with 8 bases lining up with TRBD2. The junction had 5 bases not matched to a gene; V was cut back by 4 bases and J by 6 bases. This CDR3 spans 13 amino acids. Germline lookup yields CDR1 MNHEY and CDR2 SVGEGT. CDR3 nucleotides: TGTGCCAGCAGTTTTAGCGGGGCAGGCGAGCAGTACTTC. Amino acids: CASSFSGAGEQYF.

This clonotype was detected a few times. The chain recombines TRBV12-3 or TRBV12-4 with TRBJ2-7; tentatively, D is TRBD1 or TRBD2 (6 bases each). This CDR3 is 12 amino acids long. Trimming removed 3 bases at V and 7 bases at J, with 10 bases between. CDR3 amino acids: CASSLRGEEQYF. Written as DNA, the CDR3 is TGTGCCAGCAGTTTGAGGGGGGAAGAGCAGTACTTC.

The CDR3 here is CASRRDGTYEQFF. CDR3 coding DNA: TGTGCCAGCAGAAGAGACGGGACCTACGAGCAGTTCTTC. This chain connects TRBV6-5 to TRBJ2-1; D is possibly TRBD1 or TRBD2 (5 bases each). Germline V lookup: CDR1 MNHEY, CDR2 SVGAGI. CDR3 length: 13 amino acids. V lost 6 bases and J lost 10, with 16 bases in between.

The rearrangement joins TRBV7-2 to TRBJ2-1; 8 positions agree with TRBD1. The germline CDR1 and CDR2 sequences are SGHTA and FQGNSA. J gave up 5 bases and V 3 bases, and 9 bases lay outside the gene matches. This CDR3 region has 16 residues. The CDR3 here is CASSFTGTGRDNEQFF. Written as DNA, the CDR3 is TGTGCCAGCAGCTTTACCGGGACAGGCCGGGACAATGAGCAGTTCTTC.

In this sample, this clonotype turned up many times. The rearrangement joins TRBV20-1 to TRBJ1-6; 7 nucleotides agree with TRBD1. V was pared by 6 bases and J by 10 bases, with 6 bases of the junction left unmatched. CDR1 DFQATT and CDR2 SNEGSKA come from the germline V gene (reference sequence). This CDR3 is 12 amino acids long. The CDR3, as DNA: TGCAGTGCAAAAGACAGGGACTCACCCCTCCACTTT. Its protein is CSAKDRDSPLHF.

As to this clonotype: Mismatch with germline at one junction end may stem from a read error. The chain joins TRBV7-7 to TRBJ2-5, with D unclear. The CDR3 loop spans 13 amino acids. CDR1 and CDR2 (germline): SSHAT, FNYEAQ (reference sequence). CDR3 loop: CASSPGDVNEQYF. CDR3 sequence (DNA): TGTGCTAGCAGCCCGGGCGACGTGAATGAGCAGTACTTC.

Only a few counts were recorded for this clonotype. The genes are TRBV15 and TRBJ1-1; tentatively, D is TRBD1 (5 bases). The CDR3 length is 14 residues. The germline V and J ends were trimmed by 0 bases and 3 bases, with 8 bases remaining between them. Germline V gives CDR1 LNHNV, CDR2 YYDKDF (reference sequence). CDR3 nucleotides: TGTGCCACCAGCAGAGATCGGGGGGACACTGAAGCTTTCTTT. This encodes CATSRDRGDTEAFF.

This clonotype was seen more than once but under ten times. This chain links TRBV5-6 with TRBJ1-1; D ambiguous. Germline assignment: CDR1 SGHDT and CDR2 YYEEEE. V was pared by 1 base and J by 4 bases, with 11 bases between. This CDR3 spans 14 amino acids. CDR3 amino acids: CASSLSDGITEAFF. CDR3 nucleotide sequence: TGTGCCAGCAGCTTGTCGGACGGAATCACTGAAGCTTTCTTT.

Points on this clonotype: The junction departs from germline at one end; a sequencing error may be responsible. The chain is built from TRBV7-7 and TRBJ2-1; TRBD2 might be the D (6 bases). CDR1 SSHAT and CDR2 FNYEAQ come from the germline V gene (reference sequence). The CDR3 has 13 amino acids. CDR3 region: CASSLLGRETQFF. The DNA of the CDR3 is TGTGCTAGCAGCCTCCTAGGACGGGAGACCCAGTTCTTC.

This chain joins TRBV6-6 and TRBJ1-6; no definite D call. This CDR3 has 15 residues. Germline CDR1 reads MNHNY; CDR2 reads SVGAGI (reference sequence). V was shortened by 0 bases and J by 10 bases, with 13 bases between the two germline ends. CDR3 protein: CASSYSNKNASPLHF. The CDR3 region has the DNA TGTGCCAGCAGTTACTCGAATAAGAATGCCTCACCCCTCCACTTT.